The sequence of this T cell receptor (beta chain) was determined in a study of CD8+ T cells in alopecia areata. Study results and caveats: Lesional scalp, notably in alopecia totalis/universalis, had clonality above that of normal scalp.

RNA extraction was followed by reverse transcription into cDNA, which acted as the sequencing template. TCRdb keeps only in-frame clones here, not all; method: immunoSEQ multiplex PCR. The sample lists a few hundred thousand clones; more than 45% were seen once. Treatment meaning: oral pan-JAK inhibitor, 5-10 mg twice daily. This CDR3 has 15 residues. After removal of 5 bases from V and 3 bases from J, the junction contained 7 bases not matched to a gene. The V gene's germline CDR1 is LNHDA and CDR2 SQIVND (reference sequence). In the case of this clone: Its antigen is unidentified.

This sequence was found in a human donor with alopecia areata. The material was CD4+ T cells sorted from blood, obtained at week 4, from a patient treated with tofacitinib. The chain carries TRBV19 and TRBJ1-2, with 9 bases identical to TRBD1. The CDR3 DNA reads TGTGCCAGTAGTCCGACAGGGGGATCGGACTATGGCTACACCTTC. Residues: CASSPTGGSDYGYTF.